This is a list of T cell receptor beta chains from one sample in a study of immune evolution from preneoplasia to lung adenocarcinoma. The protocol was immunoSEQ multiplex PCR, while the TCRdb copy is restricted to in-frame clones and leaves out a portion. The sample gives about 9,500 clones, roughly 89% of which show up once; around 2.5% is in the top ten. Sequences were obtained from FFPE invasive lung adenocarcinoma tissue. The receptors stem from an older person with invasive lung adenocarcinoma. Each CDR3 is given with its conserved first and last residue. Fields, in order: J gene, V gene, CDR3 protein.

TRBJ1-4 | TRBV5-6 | CASSLDSGSKLFF
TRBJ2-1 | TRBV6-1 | CASSEGTTSGSDNEQFF
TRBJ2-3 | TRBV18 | CASSPSMGPDTQYF
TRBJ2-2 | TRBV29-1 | CSVEAEVLGELFF
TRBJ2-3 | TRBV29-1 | CSVEDLAGGPSDTQYF
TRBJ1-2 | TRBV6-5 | CASSWGQGRDGYTF
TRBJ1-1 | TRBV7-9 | CASSWGRAGAEAFF
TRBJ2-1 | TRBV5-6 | CASSLRGGQGNEQFF
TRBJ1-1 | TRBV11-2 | CASSLRDNTEAFF
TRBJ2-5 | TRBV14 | CASSQGRTSGMGETQYF
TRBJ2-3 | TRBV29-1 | CSVDGERGVGDTQYF
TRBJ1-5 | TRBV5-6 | CASSQGPGSNQPQHF
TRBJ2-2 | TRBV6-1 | CASSPREQNTGELFF
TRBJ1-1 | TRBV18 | CASSSLPGDSENTEAFF
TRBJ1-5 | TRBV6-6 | CASTNMGDQPQHF
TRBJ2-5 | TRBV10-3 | CAISEARGRGPNQETQYF
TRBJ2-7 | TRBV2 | CASRGGGSGSHYEQYF
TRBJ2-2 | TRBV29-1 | CSVREITGELFF
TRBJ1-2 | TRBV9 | CASSLTGTGYTF
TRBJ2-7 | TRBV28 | CASSPTGVAGPGEQYF
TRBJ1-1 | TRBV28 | CASSPPTGRNTEAFF
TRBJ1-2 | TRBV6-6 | CASSWDGGYGYTF
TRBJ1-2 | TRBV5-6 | CASSYRGVNYGYTF
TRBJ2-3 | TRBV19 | CASSIDRGQGSTDTQYF
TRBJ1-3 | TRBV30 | CAWGHSGNTIYF
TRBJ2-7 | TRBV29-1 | CSVATISYEQYF
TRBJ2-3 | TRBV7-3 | CASSPSRDTDAQYF
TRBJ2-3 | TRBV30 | CAWSVGLAGTDTQYF
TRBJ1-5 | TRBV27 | CASSLSAGIGNQPQHF
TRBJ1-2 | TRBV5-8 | CASSLQQAESYGYTF
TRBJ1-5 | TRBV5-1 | CASSLGADQPQHF
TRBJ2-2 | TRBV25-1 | CASSPAIGRGADTGELFF
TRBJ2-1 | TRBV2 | CASSLGRYNEQFF
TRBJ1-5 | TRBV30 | CAWSVGQGYQPQHF
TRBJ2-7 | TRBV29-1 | CSVGEMGLVGKQYF
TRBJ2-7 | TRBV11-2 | CASRRGSSYEQYF
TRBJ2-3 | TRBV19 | CASSTVGGSTDTQYF
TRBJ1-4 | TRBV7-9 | CASSLRTGGNEKLFF
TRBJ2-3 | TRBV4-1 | CASSQGLGDAADTQYF
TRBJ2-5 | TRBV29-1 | CSVESGNGGTQYF
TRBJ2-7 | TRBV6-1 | CASNRLAGGRNEQYF
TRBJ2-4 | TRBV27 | CASRHANIQYF
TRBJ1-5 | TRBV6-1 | CASSATKGNQPQHF
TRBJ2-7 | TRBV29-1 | CSVVLAGNYEQYF
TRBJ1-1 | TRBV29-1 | CSGGLKIGDTEAFF
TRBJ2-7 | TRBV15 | CATSSRTTYEQYF
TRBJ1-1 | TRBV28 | CASSLPDRYTEAFF
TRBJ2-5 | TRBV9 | CASSDGAGPARETQYF
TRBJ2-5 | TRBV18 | CASSPPGDETQYF
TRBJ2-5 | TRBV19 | CASSQQPGLGLSKYF
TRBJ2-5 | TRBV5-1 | CASSLVSLQETQYF
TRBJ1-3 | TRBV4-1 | CASSQLQPSGNTIYF
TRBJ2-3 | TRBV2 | CASRGTSGGVDTQYF
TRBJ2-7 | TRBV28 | CASSPGIPGQNYEQYF
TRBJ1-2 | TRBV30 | CAWTADRNYGYTF
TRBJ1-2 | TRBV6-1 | CASKQGYGYTF
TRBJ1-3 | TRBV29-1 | CSVEDWGSGNTIYF
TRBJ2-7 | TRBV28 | CASSFVIGTGSYEQYF
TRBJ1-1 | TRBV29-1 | CSVEDRGGPGQGGTEAFF
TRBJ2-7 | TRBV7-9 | CASSDPDIGTYEQYF